The rows below give T cell receptor beta chains drawn from one sample of a study of shared clonotypes between healthy human individuals. Using immunoSEQ multiplex PCR, the repertoire was profiled, and TCRdb retains in-frame clones only, with some absent. This sample has about 2.4 million clones, with roughly 93% found just once. Sequenced input: naive CD4+ T cells from PBMCs. The receptors derive from a man younger than 30 in good health. Some clones in this sample may be carry-over from other donors' samples. The CDR3 runs from the conserved cysteine through the conserved F or W. The order of the fields is J gene, V gene, D gene, clone size, CDR3 protein, CDR3 DNA. A D gene is named only where the DNA matches it firmly. Rows may omit the clone size; those that give it use once, few, many or a size class.

TRBJ2-7	TRBV28	TRBD1	once	CASRLTGAEQYF	TGTGCCAGCAGACTTACAGGGGCCGAGCAGTACTTC
TRBJ1-2	TRBV7-8	NA	NA	CASSLGRNYGYTF	TGTGCCAGCAGCCTCGGACGGAACTATGGCTACACCTTC
TRBJ2-7	TRBV5-6	TRBD1	NA	CASSGDRGISYEQYF	TGTGCCAGCAGCGGGGACAGGGGGATATCCTACGAGCAGTACTTC
TRBJ2-7	TRBV28	TRBD1	NA	CASSSFSTGSYEQYF	TGTGCCAGCAGTTCCTTTTCGACAGGGAGCTACGAGCAGTACTTC
TRBJ2-3	TRBV5-4	TRBD2	NA	CASSSSGREGDTQYF	TGTGCCAGCAGTTCCTCCGGGAGGGAGGGGGATACGCAGTATTTT
TRBJ2-2	TRBV2	NA	NA	CASRGYDRFGGELFF	TGTGCCAGCAGGGGATATGACAGGTTTGGCGGGGAGCTGTTTTTT
TRBJ2-1	TRBV2	TRBD1	NA	CASSRGQANEQFF	TGTGCCAGCAGCAGGGGGCAGGCCAATGAGCAGTTCTTC
TRBJ1-1	TRBV30	NA	NA	CAWSGRSEAFF	TGTGCCTGGAGTGGGAGGTCCGAAGCTTTCTTT
TRBJ2-7	TRBV27	NA	NA	CASSPRRREALEQYF	TGTGCCAGCAGTCCCCGGCGCAGGGAAGCCCTCGAGCAGTACTTC
TRBJ2-3	TRBV20-1	NA	NA	CSAALGDTQYF	TGCAGTGCTGCGCTTGGAGATACGCAGTATTTT
TRBJ2-7	TRBV10-1	NA	once	CASSEQGSGFYEQYF	TGCGCCAGCAGTGAGCAGGGGAGCGGGTTCTACGAGCAGTACTTC
TRBJ2-1	TRBV5-4	NA	NA	CASSPIMGTYEQFF	TGTGCCAGCAGCCCCATCATGGGGACGTATGAGCAGTTCTTC
TRBJ2-3	TRBV10-3	TRBD1	NA	CAIRGTASTDTQYF	TGTGCCATCAGGGGGACAGCCAGCACAGATACGCAGTATTTT
TRBJ2-1	TRBV2	TRBD2	NA	CASSGVGGTYNEQFF	TGTGCCAGCAGTGGGGTGGGAGGGACCTACAATGAGCAGTTCTTC
TRBJ2-1	TRBV5-6	TRBD2	NA	CASSLRRIAGWGNEQFF	TGTGCCAGCAGCTTGCGGCGAATAGCGGGATGGGGTAATGAGCAGTTCTTC
TRBJ2-1	TRBV11-1	NA	NA	CASASGTYNEQFF	TGTGCCAGCGCTTCGGGCACGTACAATGAGCAGTTCTTC
TRBJ2-1	TRBV29-1	NA	NA	CSVDDRTSTNYNEQFF	TGCAGCGTGGACGACAGAACTAGCACCAACTACAATGAGCAGTTCTTC
TRBJ2-7	TRBV18	NA	NA	CASSPARDGGTHEQYF	TGTGCCAGCTCACCAGCTAGGGACGGAGGGACGCACGAGCAGTACTTC
TRBJ2-7	TRBV2	NA	NA	CASSPGGTYEQYF	TGTGCCAGCAGCCCGGGGGGCACCTACGAGCAGTACTTC
TRBJ2-1	TRBV29-1	TRBD2	NA	CSVDLLAGGRNNEQFF	TGCAGCGTTGATTTACTAGCGGGAGGGCGGAACAATGAGCAGTTCTTC
TRBJ1-2	TRBV6-6	TRBD1	NA	CASSYRTGIGGYTF	TGTGCCAGCAGTTACAGGACAGGGATCGGTGGCTACACCTTC
TRBJ1-4	TRBV18	NA	once	CASSPRGRTNEKLFF	TGTGCCAGCTCACCACGGGGCAGAACTAATGAAAAACTGTTTTTT
TRBJ2-3	TRBV27	TRBD2	NA	CASSTPGLASPRDTQYF	TGTGCCAGCAGTACTCCGGGACTAGCTTCCCCAAGGGATACGCAGTATTTT
TRBJ2-3	TRBV14	NA	NA	CASSQDPRLSTDTQYF	TGTGCCAGCAGCCAAGATCCCAGGTTGTCGACAGATACGCAGTATTTT
TRBJ1-2	TRBV10-3	NA	once	CAIRAGGGGYGYTF	TGTGCCATCAGGGCCGGCGGGGGCGGCTATGGCTACACCTTC
TRBJ1-3	TRBV7-2	NA	NA	CASRGTAGNTIYF	TGTGCCAGCCGTGGGACGGCTGGAAACACCATATATTTT
TRBJ2-4	TRBV27	NA	NA	CASSLWVTAKNIQYF	TGTGCCAGCAGTTTGTGGGTTACAGCCAAAAACATTCAGTACTTC
TRBJ2-7	TRBV11-2	NA	NA	CASRRPGGRSYEQYF	TGTGCCAGCAGAAGACCGGGCGGGCGATCCTACGAGCAGTACTTC
TRBJ2-3	TRBV4-1	NA	NA	CASSPPLAGPTDTQYF	TGCGCCAGCAGCCCCCCCCTCGCGGGACCCACAGATACGCAGTATTTT
TRBJ2-2	TRBV4-1	NA	NA	CASSQGIGNTGELFF	TGCGCCAGCAGCCAAGGGATAGGCAACACCGGGGAGCTGTTTTTT
TRBJ2-5	TRBV5-1	TRBD2	NA	CASSLTSGRVRQETQYF	TGCGCCAGCAGCTTGACTAGCGGGAGAGTTCGACAAGAGACCCAGTACTTC
TRBJ1-1	TRBV18	NA	NA	CASSPTGLLEAFF	TGTGCCAGCTCGCCCACAGGGCTCCTTGAAGCTTTCTTT
TRBJ2-1	TRBV6-6	NA	NA	CASSPEFYNEQFF	TGTGCCAGCAGCCCCGAATTCTACAATGAGCAGTTCTTC
TRBJ2-7	TRBV5-4	NA	NA	CASSLGANYEQYF	TGTGCCAGCAGCCTGGGAGCTAACTACGAGCAGTACTTC
TRBJ1-1	TRBV21-1	NA	NA	CASSTGTRGDTEAFF	TGTGCCAGCAGCACAGGGACCCGGGGGGATACTGAAGCTTTCTTT
TRBJ1-2	TRBV20-1	NA	few	CSAPAVYGYTF	TGCAGTGCCCCGGCGGTCTATGGCTACACCTTC
TRBJ2-5	TRBV7-3	TRBD1	NA	CASSVSGQADQETQYF	TGTGCCAGCAGCGTCTCGGGACAGGCAGACCAAGAGACCCAGTACTTC
TRBJ2-7	TRBV6-4	TRBD2	NA	CASSLLAGGYYEQYF	TGTGCCAGCAGCCTCCTAGCGGGAGGGTACTACGAGCAGTACTTC
TRBJ2-3	TRBV5-1	TRBD2	NA	CASSLKIERETGSTDTQYF	TGCGCCAGCAGCTTAAAAATCGAGCGGGAGACGGGGTCCACAGATACGCAGTATTTT
TRBJ1-1	TRBV5-4	NA	few	CASSLVPEANTEAFF	TGTGCCAGCAGCTTGGTACCCGAAGCTAACACTGAAGCTTTCTTT